This T cell receptor (beta chain) was found in a study of Ad26.COV2.S vaccination and SARS-CoV-2 variants (dated by TCRdb to about 2021). With respect to the entire study: Vaccine-arm donors came from COV1001, a multicentre, randomized, double-blind, placebo-controlled phase I-IIa trial of Ad26.COV2.S in healthy adults. Trial participants were randomized into five groups of five: low-dose or high-dose Ad26.COV2.S given once or twice, or placebo on both occasions. TCRbeta repertoire sequencing served as the tool for gauging how specific and how broad the SARS-CoV-2-reactive T cell receptors were following Ad26.COV2.S vaccination. Blinding of investigators to trial group allocation was maintained during experiments and outcome assessment. Ad26.COV2.S was administered intramuscularly at a dose of 5x10^10 or 1x10^11 viral particles, either as one shot or as two shots given 56 days apart. The TCR-sequenced set comprised around 30 samples: around 20 Ad26.COV2.S vaccine recipients, 5 placebo recipients and 8 SARS-CoV-2 convalescent individuals.

Overall results and qualifications from the work: Substantial breadth of spike-specific CD8+ and CD4+ T cell responses was reported after vaccination. Compared with placebo recipients, Ad26.COV2.S recipients showed higher spike-specific TCR breadth (P = 0.0014). Non-spike TCR breadth was comparable between vaccine and placebo recipients, consistent with the vaccine containing only spike. It was noted by the authors that total T cell responses may have been underestimated by the TCR breadth and depth analyses. The study was not powered to compare responses between vaccine doses or regimens.

From the germline V gene, CDR1 is MGHDK and CDR2 is SYGVNS. The CDR3 covers 13 residues, taking in both the cysteine and the phenylalanine. CDR3 DNA only is kept here, 39 bases in frame from base 1. V gives up 6 bases and J gives up 2 bases, and the segment between their germline ends measures 10 bases. The intended sense of this specimen's treatment or condition label: approximately 18 received Ad26.COV2.S at low or high dose, single or two shots; about five received placebo; per-sample allocation not given. Repertoires of vaccine and placebo recipients were sequenced from samples taken on day 63 after the first injection. Between 29 July and 7 August 2020, Cohort 1b enrolled some 25 adults aged 18-55 years at one site in Boston, USA. Ad26.COV2.S was a replication-incompetent adenovirus type 26 vector that expressed a prefusion-stabilized SARS-CoV-2 spike protein derived from the original Wuhan strain.

In regard to this clone: It has no known antigen specificity. No base quality information exists; no much larger clone differs at one position.

TCRbeta CDR3 regions were sequenced with the immunoSEQ Assay. After extraction, genomic DNA underwent amplification by bias-controlled multiplex PCR, followed by high-throughput sequencing. The paper's data handling went like this. To quantify the absolute abundance of every unique TCRbeta CDR3 region, sequences were collapsed and filtered. T cell fraction was estimated by normalizing TCRbeta template counts to usable DNA, with usable DNA measured through amplification of reference genes found in all nucleated cells. Repertoire TCRs were annotated as SARS-CoV-2-specific when V gene, CDR3 amino acid sequence and J gene were exactly matched to a known reactive TCR set. The reference SARS-CoV-2 TCR set came from MIRA and was filtered for enrichment in COVID-19-positive ImmuneCODE repertoires, removing public or cross-reactive TCRs. Using the MIRA antigens, annotated TCRs were further analysed by specific ORF or by position within an ORF. Depth was the summed frequency of annotated unique rearrangements, while breadth was defined as annotated unique rearrangements over total unique productive rearrangements. Two-sided Wilcoxon rank-sum tests were used to compare TCR breadth between groups. Not all clones reach the TCRdb copy of this immuneACCESS table, which keeps in-frame sequences only. Checked studies attribute under half of the gap to unresolved V genes and leave the rest unexplained. The DNA gave D and trimming, while V, J and clone size come from that table. The sample table lists approximately 300,000 clones, about 85% of them with a count of one. The top ten constitute 2.1% of the sample.

The chain is made from TRBV25-1 and TRBJ2-5; the best D guess is TRBD1, with 6 bases matching. The receptor was isolated from a person between 18 and 60 years old who received the Ad26.COV2.S COVID-19 vaccine or a placebo. The sample consisted of peripheral blood, taken in a trial of Ad26.COV2.S vaccine versus placebo. At the DNA level, the sequence is TGTGCCAGCAGACAGGGCATTCAAGAGACCCAGTACTTC. The resulting protein is CASRQGIQETQYF.